One T cell receptor beta chain is described in this entry. Its antigen is currently unknown. CDR3 length: 11 residues. Germline CDR1 reads DFQATT; CDR2 reads SNEGSKA (reference sequence). With 3 bases removed from V and 3 bases from J, the gap between germline ends came to 6 bases. The data stem from a study of cytomegalovirus exposure and HLA in healthy donors. Study outcomes and limitations: Upon later analysis, TCR association rates were observed to vary by HLA locus, being highest for DRB1 and lowest for HLA-C. Apart from CMV serostatus, no immune exposure information was available. Presence/absence analyses treated sequencing depth as roughly uniform across donors.

PCR amplification relied on 60 Vbeta primers (plus 13 Jbeta primers). Generated by immunoSEQ multiplex PCR, the TCRdb table keeps only in-frame clones and is missing some. The repertoire consists of 150,000 to 200,000 clones, with 70% to 90% occurring once and the leading ten covering more than 2%. V gene TRBV20-1 combines with J gene TRBJ2-7; D might be TRBD2 (6 bases). The TCR sequence derives from a man aged 18 to 35 in good health and CMV-seropositive. Sequencing used PBMCs. CDR3 in amino acids: CSARRGYEQYF. CDR3 coding DNA: TGCAGTGCTAGGCGGGGCTACGAGCAGTACTTC.